One sample yielded the 28 T cell receptor beta chains listed below, sequenced in a study of glioma-infiltrating T cells after dendritic cell vaccination. Time point noted: after dendritic cell vaccination, including at tumor progression/relapse. TCRdb's table, derived via immunoSEQ multiplex PCR, lists solely in-frame clones and lacks some. The sample lists 100,000 or so clones; nearly 90% were seen once. Here the sequenced sample was blood, taken after dendritic cell vaccination. These receptors originate from a human donor with glioblastoma.

This clone was seen a handful of times. The chain joins TRBV7-2 to TRBJ2-7, with D tentatively TRBD2 (5 bases). CDR3 length: 14 residues. V dropped 2 bases and J dropped 0 bases, with 8 bases sitting between them. CDR1 is SGHTA and CDR2 is FQGNSA in the germline V gene. This CDR3 reads CASSLLGSSYEQYF. As DNA, the CDR3 is TGTGCCAGCAGCTTACTAGGGAGCTCCTACGAGCAGTACTTC.

J is TRBJ1-2 and V is TRBV27; tentatively, D is TRBD1 (5 bases). CDR1 and CDR2 from the germline V gene are MNHEY and SMNVEV (reference sequence). With 5 bases removed from V and 4 bases from J, the gap between germline ends came to 14 bases. This CDR3 is 14 amino acids long. The CDR3 region has the DNA TGTGCCAGCAGTACTTCTGCGGGGGGCTATGGCTACACCTTC. It codes for CASSTSAGGYGYTF.

This chain connects TRBV19 to TRBJ1-2, with 7 bases lining up with TRBD1. J lost 7 bases, V lost 2 bases, and 7 bases had no gene match. Germline CDR1 and CDR2: LNHDA and SQIVND (reference sequence). The CDR3 contains 14 residues. CDR3 coding DNA: TGTGCCAGTAGTATAAAAGCAGGGGGTGTTGGCTACACCTTC. Translating gives CASSIKAGGVGYTF.

The chain uses TRBV5-6 and TRBJ1-2; 7 bases map to TRBD1. V lost 4 bases to trimming and J lost 7 bases; unmatched junction nucleotides: 7. Germline V gene data show CDR1 as SGHDT and CDR2 as YYEEEE. There are 13 residues in the CDR3. CDR3 region: CASSGDRAGGYTF. CDR3 nucleotide sequence: TGTGCCAGCAGCGGAGACAGGGCTGGTGGCTACACCTTC.

The chain has TRBV10-2 and TRBJ1-1; TRBD1 matches at 7 bases. This CDR3 contains 16 residues. The germline V gene has CDR1 WSHSY and CDR2 SAAADI. The ends lost 2 bases at V and 0 bases at J; junction bases unmatched: 6. The CDR3 loop is CASSEPQGGMNTEAFF. The DNA for the CDR3 is TGCGCCAGCAGTGAGCCTCAGGGGGGAATGAACACTGAAGCTTTCTTT.

The chain employs TRBV6-1 and TRBJ2-5, with D perhaps matching TRBD2 (7 bases). The assigned J gene may be wrong: the sequence end matches TRBJ2-7 better. Germline CDR1 is MNHNS and CDR2 is SASEGT. The CDR3 is 15 amino acids. CDR3 residues: CASSEVGGASYEQYF. The CDR3 nucleotides read TGTGCCAGCAGTGAAGTTGGGGGGGCCTCCTACGAGCAGTACTTC.

The chain uses TRBV2 and TRBJ2-7; D is possibly TRBD1 (5 bases). V lost 8 bases and J 2 bases, leaving 10 bases between the germline ends. The CDR3 extends over 12 amino acids. Germline values: CDR1 SNHLY, CDR2 FYNNEI. The CDR3: CASGRGTYEQYF. CDR3 coding DNA: TGTGCCAGCGGAAGGGGAACCTACGAGCAGTACTTC.

The chain couples TRBV6-6 to TRBJ1-4; 10 bases agree with TRBD1. CDR1 MNHNY and CDR2 SVGAGI come from the germline V gene (reference sequence). The junction had 4 bases not matched to a gene; V was cut back by 4 bases and J by 2 bases. The CDR3 is 16 amino acids. The CDR3 region is CASSSGTGATNEKLFF. Written as DNA, the CDR3 is TGTGCCAGCAGTTCCGGGACAGGGGCGACTAATGAAAAACTGTTTTTT.

The V call is TRBV6-6, the J call TRBJ2-3, with 7 bases matching TRBD2. J was trimmed by 4 bases and V by 3 bases; bases with no gene match: 10. The CDR3 runs 16 residues. Germline lookup yields CDR1 MNHNY and CDR2 SVGAGI (reference sequence). The CDR3 coding sequence is TGTGCCAGCAGTTATCCCATCACGGGAGGCCCAGATACGCAGTATTTT. Translating gives CASSYPITGGPDTQYF.

The gene calls are TRBV5-1 and TRBJ2-2; the match to TRBD2 covers 12 bases. The CDR3 contains 17 residues. The junction had 4 bases not matched to a gene; V was cut back by 0 bases and J by 4 bases. Germline V gives CDR1 SGHRS, CDR2 YFSETQ. The CDR3: CASSLGLAGAGTGELFF. The CDR3 region has the DNA TGCGCCAGCAGCTTGGGACTAGCGGGAGCGGGCACCGGGGAGCTGTTTTTT.

J is TRBJ2-2 and V is TRBV9; 8 nucleotides align to TRBD2. CDR3 length equals 17 residues. Germline CDR1 is SGDLS and CDR2 is YYNGEE. V was pared by 0 bases and J by 3 bases, with 7 bases of the junction left unmatched. CDR3 residues: CASSVGTGGPDTGELFF. In DNA, the CDR3 is TGTGCCAGCAGCGTAGGGACGGGAGGGCCCGACACCGGGGAGCTGTTTTTT.

The V gene is TRBV7-6, the J gene TRBJ2-5, with TRBD2 matching 12 bases. J lost 5 bases, V lost 5 bases, and 6 bases had no gene match. The CDR3 runs to 15 residues. CDR1 is SGHVS and CDR2 is FNYEAQ in the germline V gene. The CDR3 DNA is TGTGCCAGCAGCCCTTCGCTAGCGGGAGGGGAGACCCAGTACTTC. This encodes CASSPSLAGGETQYF.

The J gene is TRBJ1-2, the V gene TRBV30; TRBD1 matches 7 bases. CDR3 length: 15 residues. Trimming removed 0 bases from V and 4 bases from J; junction bases left unmatched: 8. Germline-derived CDR1 and CDR2 are GTSNPN and SVGIG (reference sequence). The CDR3 spells CAWSVSQGSFYGYTF. CDR3 DNA sequence: TGTGCCTGGAGTGTATCACAGGGGTCTTTCTATGGCTACACCTTC.

The J gene is TRBJ2-3, the V gene TRBV7-2; TRBD2 agrees at 7 bases. The germline CDR1 and CDR2 sequences are SGHTA and FQGNSA. The junction had 7 bases not matched to a gene; V was cut back by 5 bases and J by 2 bases. The CDR3 consists of 15 residues. The CDR3 DNA follows: TGTGCCAGCAGCCCCCTGGGGGGGGTCACAGATACGCAGTATTTT. Encoded protein: CASSPLGGVTDTQYF.

This chain links TRBV6-5 with TRBJ2-7; TRBD2 matches at 7 bases. The CDR3 totals 13 residues. The V gene's germline CDR1 is MNHEY and CDR2 SVGAGI. V shed 10 bases, J shed 1 base, and the junction held 7 bases outside the gene matches. In nucleotides, the CDR3 is TGTGCCACCACGGGGGGTGGGTCCTACGAGCAGTACTTC. Encoded protein: CATTGGGSYEQYF.

The J gene is TRBJ2-7, the V gene TRBV19, with a weak D call TRBD2 (6 bases). Germline CDR1 and CDR2: LNHDA and SQIVND (reference sequence). This CDR3 has 13 residues. The V end was cut by 3 bases, the J end by 7 bases, with 13 bases between. CDR3 loop: CASSISGAGEQYF. In nucleotides, the CDR3 is TGTGCCAGTAGTATTTCTGGGGCGGGGGAGCAGTACTTC.

The chain is built from TRBV5-1 and TRBJ1-1; D gene uncertain. The germline V gene encodes CDR1 SGHRS and CDR2 YFSETQ. There are 13 residues in the CDR3. V was clipped by 4 bases and J by 11 bases, with 18 bases between them. CDR3 sequence: CASSLGLVEAAFF. CDR3 in DNA: TGCGCCAGCAGCCTGGGTTTGGTAGAAGCGGCTTTCTTT.

The chain links TRBV10-3 to TRBJ1-1; D is possibly TRBD1 (6 bases). The germline V gene has CDR1 ENHRY and CDR2 SYGVKD. The CDR3 contains 13 residues. Trimming removed 10 bases at V and 1 base at J, with 13 bases between. The CDR3 here is CATQGLANTEAFF. CDR3 in DNA: TGTGCCACCCAGGGGTTAGCGAACACTGAAGCTTTCTTT.

The CDR3 region has the DNA TGTGCCTGGATCGGGACTAGCGGGAGCTCCTACGAGCAGTACTTC. It codes for CAWIGTSGSSYEQYF. The chain is built from TRBV30 and TRBJ2-7; the match to TRBD2 covers 14 bases. V was pared by 4 bases and J by 0 bases, with 2 bases of the junction left unmatched. Germline CDR1 and CDR2: GTSNPN and SVGIG (reference sequence). The CDR3 has 15 residues.

The chain has TRBV15 and TRBJ1-2; tentatively, D is TRBD1 (5 bases). Germline loops: CDR1 LNHNV, CDR2 YYDKDF (reference sequence). The V end lost 4 bases, the J end lost 8 bases, and 14 bases lay between the germline ends. The CDR3 has 13 residues. The CDR3 protein is CATSTTGSFGYTF. Here the CDR3 DNA reads TGTGCCACCAGCACTACAGGCTCCTTCGGCTACACCTTC.

This sequence joins TRBV2 and TRBJ2-2; the match to TRBD1 covers 8 bases. The length of the CDR3 is 13 residues. V was pared by 8 bases and J by 7 bases, with 6 bases of the junction left unmatched. CDR1 and CDR2 (germline): SNHLY, FYNNEI. CDR3: CASSDRVIGELFF. CDR3 in DNA: TGTGCCAGCTCGGACAGGGTAATCGGGGAGCTGTTTTTT.

The count of this clone is one. The chain combines TRBV6-1 with TRBJ1-2, with 9 bases fitting TRBD1. V was pared by 8 bases and J by 4 bases, with 5 bases of the junction left unmatched. Germline V lookup: CDR1 MNHNS, CDR2 SASEGT. This CDR3 is 13 amino acids long. The CDR3: CASLTTGGYGYTF. In nucleotides, the CDR3 is TGTGCCAGCCTTACGACAGGGGGCTATGGCTACACCTTC.

The genes are TRBV7-2 and TRBJ2-1, with D tentatively TRBD2 (5 bases). V lost 1 base to trimming and J lost 0 bases, with 7 bases between them. This CDR3 contains 15 residues. The V gene's germline CDR1 is SGHTA and CDR2 FQGNSA. CDR3 bases: TGTGCCAGCAGCTTAGGAGCGGCCTCCTACAATGAGCAGTTCTTC. It is translated as CASSLGAASYNEQFF. Together with reference TRBV7-2 and TRBJ2-1, the CDR3 gives the full variable domain: GAGVSQSPSNKVTEKGKDVELRCDPISGHTALYWYRQSLGQGLEFLIYFQGNSAPDKSGLPSDRFSAERTGGSVSTLTIQRTQQEDSAVYLCASSLGAASYNEQFFGPGTRLTVL.

This sequence joins TRBV20-1 and TRBJ1-1; tentative D call: TRBD1 (5 bases). Germline loops: CDR1 DFQATT, CDR2 SNEGSKA (reference sequence). This CDR3 is 10 amino acids long. V was shortened by 4 bases and J by 8 bases, with 8 bases between the two germline ends. The CDR3 sequence: CSAKRQEAFF. The CDR3, as DNA: TGCAGTGCTAAAAGACAGGAAGCTTTCTTT.

This clone was observed many times. The J gene is TRBJ2-7, the V gene TRBV5-1; 7 bases are shared with TRBD1. The CDR3 has 14 amino acids. V shed 4 bases, J shed 6 bases, and the junction held 10 bases outside the gene matches. Germline V gene sequence: CDR1 SGHRS, CDR2 YFSETQ. CDR3 region: CASSVPDRTAEQYF. In nucleotides, the CDR3 is TGCGCCAGCAGCGTTCCGGACAGGACGGCCGAGCAGTACTTC.

This chain connects TRBV5-1 to TRBJ2-1; D ambiguous. The CDR3 spans 15 residues. Trimming left V 4 bases short and J 8 bases short, with 19 bases between. Germline CDR1 reads SGHRS; CDR2 reads YFSETQ. This chain's CDR3 is CASSPAAILVDEQFF. In DNA, the CDR3 is TGCGCCAGCAGCCCGGCAGCGATCCTGGTGGATGAGCAGTTCTTC.

To note about this clone: One end of the junction varies from germline; a read error may be responsible. The chain combines TRBV2 with TRBJ1-1; 7 bases are shared with TRBD1. The CDR3 contains 16 residues. Germline V gene lookup returns CDR1 SNHLY and CDR2 FYNNEI. The CDR3 DNA sequence: TGTGCCAGCACTGAACCGGGACAGAAAATGAACACTGAAGCTTTCTTT. Amino acid sequence: CASTEPGQKMNTEAFF.

The rearrangement uses TRBV13 and TRBJ2-7; TRBD1 matches 10 bases. Per germline, CDR1 PRHDT and CDR2 FYEKMQ (reference sequence). The CDR3 has 15 amino acids. The trim removed 5 bases at V and 3 bases at J, leaving 7 bases unmatched. CDR3 protein: CASSTRQGALYEQYF. CDR3 DNA: TGTGCCAGCAGCACGAGACAGGGGGCCCTCTACGAGCAGTACTTC.